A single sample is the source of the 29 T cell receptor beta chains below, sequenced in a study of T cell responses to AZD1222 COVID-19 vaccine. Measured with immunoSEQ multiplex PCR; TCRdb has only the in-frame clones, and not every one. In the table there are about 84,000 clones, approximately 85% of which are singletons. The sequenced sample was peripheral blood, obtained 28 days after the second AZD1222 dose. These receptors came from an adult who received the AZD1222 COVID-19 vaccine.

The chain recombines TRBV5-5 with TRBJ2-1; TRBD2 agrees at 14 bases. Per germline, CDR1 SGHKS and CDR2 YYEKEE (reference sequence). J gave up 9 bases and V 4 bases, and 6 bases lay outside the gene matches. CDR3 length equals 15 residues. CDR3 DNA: TGTGCCAGCAGCCAGACTAGCGGGAGGGCCTCTGAGCAGTTCTTC. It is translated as CASSQTSGRASEQFF.

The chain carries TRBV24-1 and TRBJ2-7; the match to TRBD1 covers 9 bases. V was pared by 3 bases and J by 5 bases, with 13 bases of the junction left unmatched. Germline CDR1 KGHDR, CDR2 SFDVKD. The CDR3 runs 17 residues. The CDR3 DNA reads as TGTGCCACCAGTGATAACCCCCTCCGGGACAGGGCACACGAGCAGTACTTC. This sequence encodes CATSDNPLRDRAHEQYF.

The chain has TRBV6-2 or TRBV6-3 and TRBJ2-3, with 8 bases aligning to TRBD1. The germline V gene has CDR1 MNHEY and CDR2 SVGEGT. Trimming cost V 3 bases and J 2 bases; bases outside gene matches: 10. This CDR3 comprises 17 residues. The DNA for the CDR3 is TGTGCCAGCAGTTATTCAGGACAGGGTGGCCCCACAGATACGCAGTATTTT. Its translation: CASSYSGQGGPTDTQYF.

CDR3 sequence: CATLPGTSTDTQYF. CDR3 DNA sequence: TGTGCCACCCTTCCTGGGACTAGCACAGATACGCAGTATTTT. The chain has TRBV19 and TRBJ2-3, with D perhaps TRBD2 (6 bases). The CDR3 length is 14 residues. Germline CDR1 and CDR2: LNHDA and SQIVND (reference sequence). Trimming cost V 10 bases and J 0 bases, with 14 bases left between them.

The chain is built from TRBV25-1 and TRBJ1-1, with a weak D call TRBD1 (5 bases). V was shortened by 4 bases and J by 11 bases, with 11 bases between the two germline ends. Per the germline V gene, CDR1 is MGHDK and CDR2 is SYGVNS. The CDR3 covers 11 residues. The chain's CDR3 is CASSGGTHAFF. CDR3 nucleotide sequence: TGTGCCAGCAGTGGTGGGACGCATGCTTTCTTT. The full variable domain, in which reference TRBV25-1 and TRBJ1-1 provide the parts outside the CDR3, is EADIYQTPRYLVIGTGKKITLECSQTMGHDKMYWYQQDPGMELHLIHYSYGVNSTEKGDLSSESTVSRIRTEHFPLTLESARPSHTSQYLCASSGGTHAFFGQGTRLTVV.

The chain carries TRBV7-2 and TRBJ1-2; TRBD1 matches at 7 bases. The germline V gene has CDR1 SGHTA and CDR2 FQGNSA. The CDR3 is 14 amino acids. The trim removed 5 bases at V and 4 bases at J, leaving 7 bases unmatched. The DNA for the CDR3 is TGTGCCAGCAGCCCCCGACAGGGCAGCTATGGCTACACCTTC. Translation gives CASSPRQGSYGYTF.

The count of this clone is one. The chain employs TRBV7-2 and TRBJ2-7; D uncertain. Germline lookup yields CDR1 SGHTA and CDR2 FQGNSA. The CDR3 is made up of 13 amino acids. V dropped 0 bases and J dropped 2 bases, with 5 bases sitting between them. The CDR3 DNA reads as TGTGCCAGCAGCTTAGCGACGGCCTACGAGCAGTACTTC. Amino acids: CASSLATAYEQYF.

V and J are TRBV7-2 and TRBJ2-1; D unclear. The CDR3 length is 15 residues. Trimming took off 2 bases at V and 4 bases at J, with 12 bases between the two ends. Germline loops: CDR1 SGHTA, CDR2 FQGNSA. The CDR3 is CASSLRGAEYNEQFF. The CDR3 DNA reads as TGTGCCAGCAGCTTAAGAGGCGCGGAGTACAATGAGCAGTTCTTC.

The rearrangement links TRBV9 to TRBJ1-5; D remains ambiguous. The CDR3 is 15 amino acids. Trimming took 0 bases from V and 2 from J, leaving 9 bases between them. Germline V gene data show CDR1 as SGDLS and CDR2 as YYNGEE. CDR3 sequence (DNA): TGTGCCAGCAGCGTAGGTGTGCGGGGCAATCAGCCCCAGCATTTT. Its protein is CASSVGVRGNQPQHF.

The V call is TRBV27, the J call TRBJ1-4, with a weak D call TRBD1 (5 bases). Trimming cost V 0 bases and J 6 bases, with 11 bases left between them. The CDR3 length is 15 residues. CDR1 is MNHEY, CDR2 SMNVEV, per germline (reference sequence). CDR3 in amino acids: CASSLSGQGYEKLFF. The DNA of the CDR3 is TGTGCCAGCAGTTTATCGGGGCAGGGCTATGAAAAACTGTTTTTT.

The CDR3 sequence is CASSLETVRGGEAFF. The CDR3 DNA sequence: TGTGCCAGCAGCTTAGAGACCGTAAGGGGCGGTGAAGCTTTCTTT. The chain carries TRBV7-2 and TRBJ1-1; perhaps TRBD1 as D (5 bases). Trimming pared 1 base from V and 7 bases from J, leaving 16 bases between. Per the germline V gene, CDR1 is SGHTA and CDR2 is FQGNSA. The CDR3 contains 15 residues.

The CDR3 loop reads CASRYEAGPRRTNYGYTF. CDR3 coding DNA: TGCGCCAGCAGATACGAGGCAGGGCCTCGTAGGACTAACTATGGCTACACCTTC. The V gene is TRBV5-1, the J gene TRBJ1-2; TRBD1 might be the D (5 bases). The CDR3 has 18 residues. Germline lookup yields CDR1 SGHRS and CDR2 YFSETQ. V lost 5 bases and J lost 0, with 23 bases in between.

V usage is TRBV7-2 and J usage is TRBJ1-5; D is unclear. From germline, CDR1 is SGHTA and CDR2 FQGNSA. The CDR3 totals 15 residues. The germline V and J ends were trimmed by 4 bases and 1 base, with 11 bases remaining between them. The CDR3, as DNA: TGTGCCAGCAGCTCCCGGACGGGAAGCAATCAGCCCCAGCATTTT. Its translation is CASSSRTGSNQPQHF.

This CDR3 reads CASSYSTGNGANVLTF. CDR3 coding DNA: TGTGCCAGCAGTTACTCTACAGGAAATGGGGCCAACGTCCTGACTTTC. V usage is TRBV6-5 and J usage is TRBJ2-6; a weak D match, TRBD1 (5 bases). This CDR3 contains 16 residues. Germline V gene sequence: CDR1 MNHEY, CDR2 SVGAGI. Trimming stripped 0 bases from V and 3 bases from J, with 9 bases between.

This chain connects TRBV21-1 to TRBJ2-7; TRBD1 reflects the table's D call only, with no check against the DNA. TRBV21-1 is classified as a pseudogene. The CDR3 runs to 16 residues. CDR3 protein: CASSPIRTGPVYEQYF. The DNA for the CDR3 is TGTGCCAGCAGCCCCATACGCACAGGGCCTGTTTACGAGCAGTACTTC.

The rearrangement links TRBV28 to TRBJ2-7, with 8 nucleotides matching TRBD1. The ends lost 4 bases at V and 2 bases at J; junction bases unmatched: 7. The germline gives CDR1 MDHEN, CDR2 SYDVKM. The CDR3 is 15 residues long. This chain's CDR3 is CASSSPGTGPYEQYF. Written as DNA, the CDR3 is TGTGCCAGCAGTTCCCCCGGGACAGGACCCTACGAGCAGTACTTC.

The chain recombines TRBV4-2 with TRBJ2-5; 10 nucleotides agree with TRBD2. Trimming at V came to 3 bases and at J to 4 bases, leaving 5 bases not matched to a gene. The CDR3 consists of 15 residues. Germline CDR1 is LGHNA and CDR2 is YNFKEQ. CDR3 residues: CASSHPGTSAETQYF. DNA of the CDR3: TGTGCCAGCAGCCATCCCGGGACTAGCGCAGAGACCCAGTACTTC.

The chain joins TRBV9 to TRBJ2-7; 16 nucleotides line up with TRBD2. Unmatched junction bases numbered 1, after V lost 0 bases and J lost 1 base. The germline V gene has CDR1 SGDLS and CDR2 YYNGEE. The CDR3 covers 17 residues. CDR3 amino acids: CASSVGGLAGGSYEQYF. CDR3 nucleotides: TGTGCCAGCAGCGTAGGGGGACTAGCGGGAGGGTCCTACGAGCAGTACTTC.

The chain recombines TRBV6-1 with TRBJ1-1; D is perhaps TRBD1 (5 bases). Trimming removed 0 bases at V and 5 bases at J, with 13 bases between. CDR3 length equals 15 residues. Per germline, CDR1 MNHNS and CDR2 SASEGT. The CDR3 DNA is TGTGCCAGCAGTGAAGCGGTGGGCAGGGCAACTGAAGCTTTCTTT. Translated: CASSEAVGRATEAFF.

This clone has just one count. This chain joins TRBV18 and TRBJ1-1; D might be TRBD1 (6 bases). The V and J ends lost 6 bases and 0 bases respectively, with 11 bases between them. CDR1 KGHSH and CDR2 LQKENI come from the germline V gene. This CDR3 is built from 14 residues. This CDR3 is CASSLTGLNTEAFF. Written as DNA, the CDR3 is TGTGCCAGCTCCTTAACAGGGCTGAACACTGAAGCTTTCTTT.

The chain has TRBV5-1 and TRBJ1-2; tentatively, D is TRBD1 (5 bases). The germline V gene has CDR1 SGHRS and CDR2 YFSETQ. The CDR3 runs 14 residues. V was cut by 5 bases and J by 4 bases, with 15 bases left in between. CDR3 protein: CASRRDGEGYGYTF. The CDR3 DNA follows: TGCGCCAGCAGACGGGACGGAGAAGGCTATGGCTACACCTTC.

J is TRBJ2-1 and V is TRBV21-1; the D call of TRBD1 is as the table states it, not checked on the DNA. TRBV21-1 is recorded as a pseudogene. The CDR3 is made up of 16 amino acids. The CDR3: CASQDRGRERCCEQFF. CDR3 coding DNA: TGTGCCAGCCAGGACAGGGGGCGCGAGAGGTGCTGTGAGCAGTTCTTC.

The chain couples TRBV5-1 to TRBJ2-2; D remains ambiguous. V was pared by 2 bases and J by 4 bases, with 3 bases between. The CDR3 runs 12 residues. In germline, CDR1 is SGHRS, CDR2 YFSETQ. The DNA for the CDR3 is TGCGCCAGCAGCTTAACCACCGGGGAGCTGTTTTTT. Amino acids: CASSLTTGELFF.

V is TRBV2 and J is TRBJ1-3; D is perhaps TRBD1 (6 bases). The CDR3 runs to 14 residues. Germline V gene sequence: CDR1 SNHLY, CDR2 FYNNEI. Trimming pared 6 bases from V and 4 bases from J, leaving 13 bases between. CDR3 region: CASRTGGAGNTIYF. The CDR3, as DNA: TGTGCCAGCAGGACGGGGGGCGCAGGAAACACCATATATTTT.

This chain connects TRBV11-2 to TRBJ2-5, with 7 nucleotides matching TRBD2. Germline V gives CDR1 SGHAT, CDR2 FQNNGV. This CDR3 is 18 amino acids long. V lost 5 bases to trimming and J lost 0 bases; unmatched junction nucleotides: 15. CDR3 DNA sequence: TGTGCCAGCAGCCACGGCTCCAGCGGGGAGCTGTACCAAGAGACCCAGTACTTC. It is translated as CASSHGSSGELYQETQYF.

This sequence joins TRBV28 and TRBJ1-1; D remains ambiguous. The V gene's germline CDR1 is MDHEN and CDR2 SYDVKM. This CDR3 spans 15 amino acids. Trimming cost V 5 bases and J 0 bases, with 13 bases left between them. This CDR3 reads CASSSFAELNTEAFF. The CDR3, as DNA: TGTGCCAGCAGTAGTTTTGCCGAACTGAACACTGAAGCTTTCTTT.

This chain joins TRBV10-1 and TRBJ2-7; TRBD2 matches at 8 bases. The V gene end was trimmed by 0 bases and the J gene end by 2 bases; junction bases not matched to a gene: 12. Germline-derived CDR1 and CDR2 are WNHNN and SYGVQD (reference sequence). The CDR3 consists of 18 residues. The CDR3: CASSESNEGREVAYEQYV. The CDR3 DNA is TGCGCCAGCAGTGAGTCGAACGAGGGGCGGGAGGTAGCCTACGAGCAGTACGTC.

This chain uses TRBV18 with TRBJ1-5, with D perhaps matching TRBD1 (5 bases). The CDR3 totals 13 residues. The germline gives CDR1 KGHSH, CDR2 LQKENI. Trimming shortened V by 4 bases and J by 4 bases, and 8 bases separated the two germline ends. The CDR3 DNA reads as TGTGCCAGCTCACTGGGGCAGAATCAGCCCCAGCATTTT. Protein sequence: CASSLGQNQPQHF. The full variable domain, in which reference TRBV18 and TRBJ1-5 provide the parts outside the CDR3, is NAGVMQNPRHLVRRRGQEARLRCSPMKGHSHVYWYRQLPEEGLKFMVYLQKENIIDESGMPKERFSAEFPKEGPSILRIQQVVRGDSAAYFCASSLGQNQPQHFGDGTRLSIL.

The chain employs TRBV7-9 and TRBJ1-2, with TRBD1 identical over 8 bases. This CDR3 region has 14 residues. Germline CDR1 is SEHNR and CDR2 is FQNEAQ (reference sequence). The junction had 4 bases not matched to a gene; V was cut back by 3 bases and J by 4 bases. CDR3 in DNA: TGTGCCAGCAGCTTCCAGGGGGCAGGCTATGGCTACACCTTC. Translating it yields CASSFQGAGYGYTF.